This entry describes one TCR beta chain. Its antigen remains unidentified. Per-base quality was not reported, and no clone a single base away is much larger than it. The data are from a study of T cell changes during pregnancy in multiple sclerosis (dated by TCRdb to about 2019). Regarding the complete study: The study examined how the T cell repertoire changed over the course of pregnancy in women with multiple sclerosis.

Library creation used the immunoSEQ multiplex PCR assay. As stored in TCRdb, this immuneACCESS dataset retains in-frame rearrangements with V and J assigned. A fraction of the clones does not appear; measured against another copy, unresolved V genes explain less than half of the discrepancy, and the remainder lacks a known reason. The sample table records some 96,000 clones; about nine tenths of these occur just once. The ten top clones hold about 2% of the sample. The sequencing here drew on peripheral blood, taken after pregnancy. The origin of this receptor is a female donor with multiple sclerosis, enrolled in a pregnancy study.

The nucleotide sequence is TGTGCCAGTAGTATAGGGCTAGCGCGCCACAATGAGCAGTTCTTC. Translated, it gives CASSIGLARHNEQFF. Recombination joined TRBV19 with TRBJ2-1; a tentative D call is TRBD2 (6 bases match). V is pared back by 1 base and J by 5 bases, with 12 bases lying between the germline termini. From the cysteine through the phenylalanine, the CDR3 covers 15 amino acids. The CDR3 DNA has 45 bases and is translated from base 1. The germline V gene (reference sequence) provides CDR1 LNHDA and CDR2 SQIVND.